What follows describes a single T cell receptor beta chain. CDR1 is ENHRY and CDR2 is SYGVKD in the germline V gene. This CDR3 comprises 14 residues. Trimming left V 3 bases short and J 1 base short, with 8 bases between. The table came from immunoSEQ multiplex PCR; TCRdb's copy has only in-frame clones and leaves some out. This table has tens of thousands of clones, around four fifths appearing once. This record belongs to a study of cytotoxic CD8 clonotypes in ibrutinib-treated CLL. This clonotype was sampled from a human donor with chronic lymphocytic leukemia. The source was PBMCs, collected after 24 months of ibrutinib treatment. The rearrangement uses TRBV10-3 and TRBJ2-3; perhaps TRBD1 as D (5 bases). This CDR3 reads CAISEWGGTDTQYF. As DNA, the CDR3 is TGTGCCATCAGTGAATGGGGCGGCACAGATACGCAGTATTTT.